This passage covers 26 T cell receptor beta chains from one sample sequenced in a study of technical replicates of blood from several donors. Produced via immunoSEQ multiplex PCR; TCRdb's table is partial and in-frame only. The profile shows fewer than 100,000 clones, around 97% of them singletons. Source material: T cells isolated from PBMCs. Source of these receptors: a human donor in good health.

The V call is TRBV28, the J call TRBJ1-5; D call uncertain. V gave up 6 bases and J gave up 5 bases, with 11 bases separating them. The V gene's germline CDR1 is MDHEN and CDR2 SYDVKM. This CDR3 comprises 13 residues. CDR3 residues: CASSPHEDQPQHF. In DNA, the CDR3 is TGTGCCAGCAGCCCCCATGAGGATCAGCCCCAGCATTTT.

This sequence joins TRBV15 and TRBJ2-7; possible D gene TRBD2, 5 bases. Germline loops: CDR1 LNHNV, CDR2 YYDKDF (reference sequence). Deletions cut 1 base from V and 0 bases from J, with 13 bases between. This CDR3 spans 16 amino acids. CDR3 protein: CATSRGAIRDSYEQYF. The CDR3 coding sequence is TGTGCCACCAGCAGAGGGGCAATACGGGACTCCTACGAGCAGTACTTC.

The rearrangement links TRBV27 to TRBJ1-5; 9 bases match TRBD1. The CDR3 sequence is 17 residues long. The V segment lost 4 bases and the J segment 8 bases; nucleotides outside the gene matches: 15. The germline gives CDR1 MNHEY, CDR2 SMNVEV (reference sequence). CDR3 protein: CASSSSFGQGKNEPQHF. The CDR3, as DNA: TGTGCCAGCAGTTCCTCCTTTGGACAGGGGAAGAATGAGCCCCAGCATTTT.

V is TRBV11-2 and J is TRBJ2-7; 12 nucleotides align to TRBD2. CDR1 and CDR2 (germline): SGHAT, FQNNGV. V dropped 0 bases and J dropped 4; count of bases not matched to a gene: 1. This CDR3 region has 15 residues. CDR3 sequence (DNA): TGTGCCAGCAGCTTAGAGACTAGCGGGAGTTACGAGCAGTACTTC. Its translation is CASSLETSGSYEQYF. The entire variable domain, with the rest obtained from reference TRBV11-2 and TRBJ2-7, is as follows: EAGVAQSPRYKIIEKRQSVAFWCNPISGHATLYWYQQILGQGPKLLIQFQNNGVVDDSQLPKDRFSAERLKGVDSTLKIQPAKLEDSAVYLCASSLETSGSYEQYFGPGTRLTVT.

The CDR3 reads CASRKEVANYGYTF. CDR3 coding DNA: TGTGCCAGCAGAAAGGAGGTAGCTAACTATGGCTACACCTTC. The chain couples TRBV27 to TRBJ1-2; D is unresolved. The CDR3 extends over 14 amino acids. Germline lookup yields CDR1 MNHEY and CDR2 SMNVEV (reference sequence). V was pared by 6 bases and J by 0 bases, with 11 bases between.

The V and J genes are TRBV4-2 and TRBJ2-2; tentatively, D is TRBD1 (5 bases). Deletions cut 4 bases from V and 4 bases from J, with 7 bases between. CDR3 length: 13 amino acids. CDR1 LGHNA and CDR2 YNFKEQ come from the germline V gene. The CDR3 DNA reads TGTGCCAGCAGCCCCACAGGCACCGGGGAGCTGTTTTTT. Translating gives CASSPTGTGELFF.

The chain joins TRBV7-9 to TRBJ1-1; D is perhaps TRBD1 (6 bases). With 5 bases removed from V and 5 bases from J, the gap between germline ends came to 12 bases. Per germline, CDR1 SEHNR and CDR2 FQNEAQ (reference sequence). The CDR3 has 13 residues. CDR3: CASSPGVRTEAFF. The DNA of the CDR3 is TGTGCCAGCAGCCCAGGGGTGCGGACTGAAGCTTTCTTT.

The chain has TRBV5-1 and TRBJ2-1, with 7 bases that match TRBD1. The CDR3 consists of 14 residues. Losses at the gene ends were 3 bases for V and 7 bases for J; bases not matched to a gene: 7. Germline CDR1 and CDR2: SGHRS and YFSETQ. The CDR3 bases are TGCGCCAGCAGCTGGGACAGTTCTGGGAATGAGCAGTTCTTC. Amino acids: CASSWDSSGNEQFF.

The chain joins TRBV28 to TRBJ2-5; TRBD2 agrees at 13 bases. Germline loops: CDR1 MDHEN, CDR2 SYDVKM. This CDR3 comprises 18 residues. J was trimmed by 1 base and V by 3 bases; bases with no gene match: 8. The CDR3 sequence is CASSFRPTSGRGQETQYF. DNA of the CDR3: TGTGCCAGCAGTTTTCGCCCAACTAGCGGGAGGGGCCAAGAGACCCAGTACTTC.

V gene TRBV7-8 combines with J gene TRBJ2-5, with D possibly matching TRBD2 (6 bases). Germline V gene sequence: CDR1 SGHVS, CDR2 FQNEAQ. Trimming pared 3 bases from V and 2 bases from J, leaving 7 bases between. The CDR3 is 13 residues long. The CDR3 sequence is CASSLGLQETQYF. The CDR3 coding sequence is TGTGCCAGCAGCTTGGGACTTCAAGAGACCCAGTACTTC.

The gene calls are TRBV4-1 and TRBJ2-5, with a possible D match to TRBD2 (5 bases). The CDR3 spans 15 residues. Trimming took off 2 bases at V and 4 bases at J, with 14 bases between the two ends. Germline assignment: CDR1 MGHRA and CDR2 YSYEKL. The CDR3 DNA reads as TGCGCCAGCAGCCAATCCCGTGGGAGCGGAGAGACCCAGTACTTC. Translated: CASSQSRGSGETQYF.

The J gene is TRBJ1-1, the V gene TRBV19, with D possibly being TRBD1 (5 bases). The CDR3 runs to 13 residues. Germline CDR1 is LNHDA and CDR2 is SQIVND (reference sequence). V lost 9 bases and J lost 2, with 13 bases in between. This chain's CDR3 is CASQKRGNTEAFF. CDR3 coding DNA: TGTGCCAGCCAGAAAAGGGGTAACACTGAAGCTTTCTTT. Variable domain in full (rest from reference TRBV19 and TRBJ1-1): DGGITQSPKYLFRKEGQNVTLSCEQNLNHDAMYWYRQDPGQGLRLIYYSQIVNDFQKGDIAEGYSVSREKKESFPLTVTSAQKNPTAFYLCASQKRGNTEAFFGQGTRLTVV.

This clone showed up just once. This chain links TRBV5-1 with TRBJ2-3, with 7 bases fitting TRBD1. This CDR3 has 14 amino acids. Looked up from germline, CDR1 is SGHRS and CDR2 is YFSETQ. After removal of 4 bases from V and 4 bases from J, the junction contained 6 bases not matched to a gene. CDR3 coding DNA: TGCGCCAGCAGCATTGGACAGGCAGCAGATACGCAGTATTTT. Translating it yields CASSIGQAADTQYF.

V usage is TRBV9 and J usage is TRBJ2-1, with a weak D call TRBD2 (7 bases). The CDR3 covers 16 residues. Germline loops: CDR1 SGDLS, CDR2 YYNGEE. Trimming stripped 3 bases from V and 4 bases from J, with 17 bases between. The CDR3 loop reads CASSGGGAPSYNEQFF. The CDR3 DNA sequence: TGTGCCAGCAGCGGAGGGGGGGCCCCATCTTACAATGAGCAGTTCTTC.

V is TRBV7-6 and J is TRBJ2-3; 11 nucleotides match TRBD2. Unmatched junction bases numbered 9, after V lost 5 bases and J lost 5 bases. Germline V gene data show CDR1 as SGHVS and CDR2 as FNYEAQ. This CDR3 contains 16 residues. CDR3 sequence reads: CASSTGTSGGGDTQYF. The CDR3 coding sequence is TGTGCCAGCAGCACAGGGACTAGCGGAGGTGGAGATACGCAGTATTTT.

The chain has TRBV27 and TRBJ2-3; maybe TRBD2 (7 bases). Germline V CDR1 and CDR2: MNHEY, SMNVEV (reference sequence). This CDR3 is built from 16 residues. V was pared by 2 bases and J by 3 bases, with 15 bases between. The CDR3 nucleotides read TGTGCCAGCAGTTTAGCCCTGGGGAGGGGGACAGATACGCAGTATTTT. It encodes CASSLALGRGTDTQYF.

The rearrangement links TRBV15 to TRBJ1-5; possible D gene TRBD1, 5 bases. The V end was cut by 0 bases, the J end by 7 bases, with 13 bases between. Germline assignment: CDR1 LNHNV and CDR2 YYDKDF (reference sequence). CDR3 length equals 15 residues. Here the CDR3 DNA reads TGTGCCACCAGCAGAGATCGACTGGGGCCCCAGCCCCAGCATTTT. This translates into CATSRDRLGPQPQHF.

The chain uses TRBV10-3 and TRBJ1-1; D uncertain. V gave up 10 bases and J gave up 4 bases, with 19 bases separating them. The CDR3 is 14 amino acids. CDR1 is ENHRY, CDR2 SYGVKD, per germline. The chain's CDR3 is CATAPSGEGTEAFF. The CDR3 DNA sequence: TGTGCCACAGCCCCTTCGGGTGAAGGCACTGAAGCTTTCTTT.

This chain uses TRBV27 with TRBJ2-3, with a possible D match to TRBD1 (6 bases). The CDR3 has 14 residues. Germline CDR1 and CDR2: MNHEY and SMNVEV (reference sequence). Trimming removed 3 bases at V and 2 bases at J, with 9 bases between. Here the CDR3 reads CASSLTGITDTQYF. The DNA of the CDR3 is TGTGCCAGCAGTTTGACAGGAATCACAGATACGCAGTATTTT.

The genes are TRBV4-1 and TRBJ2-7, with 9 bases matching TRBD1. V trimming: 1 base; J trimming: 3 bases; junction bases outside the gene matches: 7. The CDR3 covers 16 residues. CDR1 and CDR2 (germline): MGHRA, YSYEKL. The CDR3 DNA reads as TGCGCCAGCAGCCAAGGTATCCGGACAGGGGACTACGAGCAGTACTTC. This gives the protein CASSQGIRTGDYEQYF.

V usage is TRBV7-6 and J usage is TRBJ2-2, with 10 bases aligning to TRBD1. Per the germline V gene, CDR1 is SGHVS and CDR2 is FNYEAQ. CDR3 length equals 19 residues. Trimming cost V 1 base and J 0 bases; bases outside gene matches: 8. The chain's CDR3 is CASSLERQGALPNTGELFF. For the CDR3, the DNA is TGTGCCAGCAGCTTAGAACGACAGGGGGCCCTTCCGAACACCGGGGAGCTGTTTTTT.

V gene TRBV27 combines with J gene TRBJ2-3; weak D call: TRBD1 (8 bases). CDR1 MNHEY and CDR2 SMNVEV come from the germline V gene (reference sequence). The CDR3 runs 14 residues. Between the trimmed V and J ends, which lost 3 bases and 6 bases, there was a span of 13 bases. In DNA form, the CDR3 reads TGTGCCAGCAGTTTTTACAGGGGGGGGGATACGCAGTATTTT. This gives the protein CASSFYRGGDTQYF.

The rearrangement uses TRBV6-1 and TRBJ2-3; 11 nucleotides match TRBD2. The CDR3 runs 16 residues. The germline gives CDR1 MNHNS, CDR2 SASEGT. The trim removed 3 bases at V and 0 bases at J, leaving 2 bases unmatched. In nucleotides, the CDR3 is TGTGCCAGCAGTGACAGGACTAGCGGGAGCACAGATACGCAGTATTTT. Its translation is CASSDRTSGSTDTQYF.

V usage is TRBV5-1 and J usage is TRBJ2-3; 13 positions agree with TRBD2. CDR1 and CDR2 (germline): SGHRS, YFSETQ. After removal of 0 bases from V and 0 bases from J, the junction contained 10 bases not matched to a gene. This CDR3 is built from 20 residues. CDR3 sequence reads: CASSLAPTSGRSGSTDTQYF. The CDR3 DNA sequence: TGCGCCAGCAGCTTGGCCCCGACTAGCGGGAGGAGCGGGAGCACAGATACGCAGTATTTT.

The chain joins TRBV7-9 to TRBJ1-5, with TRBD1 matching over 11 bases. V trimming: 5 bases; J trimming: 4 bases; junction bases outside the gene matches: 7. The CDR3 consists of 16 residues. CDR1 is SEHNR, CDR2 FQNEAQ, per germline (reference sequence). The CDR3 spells CASSPGQGARNQPQHF. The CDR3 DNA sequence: TGTGCCAGCAGCCCCGGACAGGGGGCGCGGAATCAGCCCCAGCATTTT.

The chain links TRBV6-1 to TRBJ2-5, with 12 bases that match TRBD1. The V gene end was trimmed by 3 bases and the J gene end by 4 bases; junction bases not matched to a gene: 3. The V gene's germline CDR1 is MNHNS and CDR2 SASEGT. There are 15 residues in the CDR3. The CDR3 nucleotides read TGTGCCAGCAGTGAGGGACAGGGGGCCCGAGAGACCCAGTACTTC. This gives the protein CASSEGQGARETQYF.